The entry that follows covers one T cell receptor (beta chain) sequence. Its antigen is not known. The sample comes from a study of monozygotic twins with inflammatory bowel disease. Generation of cDNA took place in eight separate reactions per sample. Nested amplification of TCRalpha and TCRbeta cDNA involved two PCRs of 16 and 9 cycles. For each CDR3 protein, TCRdb gives one entry from its re-call of the 5' RACE reads, without DNA. The sample yields some 150,000 distinct CDR3 sequences, of which the top ten take up roughly 2.3%. Study conclusions and caveats: Clonotype sharing was lower in IBD patients than healthy twins, most markedly with disease activity.

The clonotype originates from a human donor with ulcerative colitis or Crohn's disease, or a healthy co-twin of an affected twin (not recorded which). Specimen: blood.

The CDR3 region is CASSPLAGTVNSPLHF. The V and J genes are TRBV4-1 and TRBJ1-6; the TRBD1 assignment by TCRdb is unverifiable without DNA. Germline values: CDR1 MGHRA, CDR2 YSYEKL. The CDR3 consists of 16 residues.